Each of the 27 T cell receptor beta chains below was sequenced from the same sample in a study of T cell responses to AZD1222 COVID-19 vaccine. TCRdb's table, derived via immunoSEQ multiplex PCR, lists solely in-frame clones and lacks some. The sample holds around 180,000 clones, over 80% seen once. The source was peripheral blood, collected on day 0 of MenACWY control vaccination. The receptors originated from an adult in good health.

CDR3 sequence (DNA): TGTGCCAGCAGGCGAGGGCCAACCCCGGAGACCCAGTACTTC. Residues: CASRRGPTPETQYF. This chain uses TRBV6-5 with TRBJ2-5; D possibly corresponds to TRBD2 (5 bases). The length of the CDR3 is 14 residues. The V and J ends lost 6 bases and 5 bases respectively, with 16 bases between them. Germline V gene data show CDR1 as MNHEY and CDR2 as SVGAGI.

The V call is TRBV10-1, the J call TRBJ1-1; a possible D gene is TRBD1 (5 bases). V gave up 4 bases and J gave up 0 bases, with 15 bases separating them. Looked up from germline, CDR1 is WNHNN and CDR2 is SYGVQD (reference sequence). The CDR3 is 16 amino acids. The chain's CDR3 is CASSARGSNMNTEAFF. The CDR3 region has the DNA TGCGCCAGCAGTGCCCGGGGCTCGAACATGAACACTGAAGCTTTCTTT.

This clone was seen only a few times. The chain uses TRBV9 and TRBJ2-3; 7 bases line up with TRBD2. In germline, CDR1 is SGDLS, CDR2 YYNGEE. V was clipped by 3 bases and J by 2 bases; unmatched bases: 6. The CDR3 has 15 amino acids. CDR3 region: CASSASAGITDTQYF. CDR3 in DNA: TGTGCCAGCAGCGCCTCAGCGGGGATCACAGATACGCAGTATTTT.

Written as DNA, the CDR3 is TGTGCCAGCAGTTTGCCCATAGTCCCCGGCGGTCAGCCCCAGCATTTT. It is translated as CASSLPIVPGGQPQHF. The genes are TRBV28 and TRBJ1-5; unclear D gene. The CDR3 is 16 amino acids. V was shortened by 3 bases and J by 6 bases, with 18 bases between the two germline ends. Germline V CDR1 and CDR2: MDHEN, SYDVKM.

V usage is TRBV6-5 and J usage is TRBJ1-1; D is uncertain. CDR3 length equals 11 residues. Germline V gives CDR1 MNHEY, CDR2 SVGAGI. Trimming took off 8 bases at V and 5 bases at J, with 9 bases between the two ends. CDR3 nucleotide sequence: TGTGCCAGCCAGGAGGGAACTGAAGCTTTCTTT. Translated: CASQEGTEAFF.

This sequence joins TRBV3-1 (or the pseudogene TRBV3-2) and TRBJ2-1; 7 positions match TRBD2. Per germline, CDR1 LGHDT and CDR2 YNNKEL (reference sequence). V shed 0 bases, J shed 12 bases, and the junction held 2 bases outside the gene matches. This CDR3 is built from 12 residues. The CDR3 loop reads CASSQDKRGQFF. CDR3 in DNA: TGTGCCAGCAGCCAAGATAAGCGGGGGCAGTTCTTC.

The chain joins TRBV28 to TRBJ1-1; D is ambiguous. Between the trimmed V and J ends, which lost 1 base and 1 base, there was a span of 7 bases. Germline loops: CDR1 MDHEN, CDR2 SYDVKM. This CDR3 is 14 amino acids long. CDR3 nucleotides: TGTGCCAGCAGTTTATCTGGGCAGAACACTGAAGCTTTCTTT. Translating gives CASSLSGQNTEAFF.

The J gene is TRBJ2-1, the V gene TRBV5-8; a possible D gene is TRBD1 (6 bases). This CDR3 spans 16 amino acids. Germline-derived CDR1 and CDR2 are SGHTS and YDEGEE. V shed 4 bases and J shed 1 base, with 15 bases lying between them. CDR3 in amino acids: CASSKQGISSYNEQFF. In DNA, the CDR3 is TGTGCCAGCAGCAAACAGGGTATCAGTTCCTACAATGAGCAGTTCTTC. The full variable domain, in which reference TRBV5-8 and TRBJ2-1 provide the parts outside the CDR3, is EAGVTQSPTHLIKTRGQQATLRCSPISGHTSVYWYQQALGLGLQFLLWYDEGEERNRGNFPPRFSGRQFPNYSSELNVNALELEDSALYLCASSKQGISSYNEQFFGPGTRLTVL.

CDR3 loop: CASREQGNYGYTF. The CDR3 nucleotides are TGTGCCAGCAGGGAACAGGGAAACTATGGCTACACCTTC. The chain uses TRBV27 and TRBJ1-2, with D perhaps TRBD1 (6 bases). The CDR3 runs to 13 residues. Germline-derived CDR1 and CDR2 are MNHEY and SMNVEV (reference sequence). Trimming removed 6 bases at V and 2 bases at J, with 10 bases between.

This rearrangement joins TRBV6-5 to TRBJ2-1; no clear D gene. Looked up from germline, CDR1 is MNHEY and CDR2 is SVGAGI. This CDR3 contains 12 residues. Trimming removed 7 bases at V and 3 bases at J, with 7 bases between. The CDR3 region has the DNA TGTGCCAGCACCCCCGTCTACAATGAGCAGTTCTTC. Translation gives CASTPVYNEQFF.

The chain joins TRBV28 to TRBJ1-3; D remains ambiguous. The germline gives CDR1 MDHEN, CDR2 SYDVKM. Between the trimmed V and J ends, which lost 7 bases and 0 bases, there was a span of 10 bases. The CDR3 is 14 residues long. This CDR3 reads CASTERSSGNTIYF. DNA for the CDR3: TGTGCCAGCACCGAGAGAAGCTCTGGAAACACCATATATTTT.

The chain is built from TRBV16 and TRBJ1-5; the match to TRBD1 covers 9 bases. This CDR3 comprises 19 residues. V was pared by 1 base and J by 4 bases, with 14 bases of the junction left unmatched. Per the germline V gene, CDR1 is KGHSY and CDR2 is FQNENV. The CDR3 spells CASSQWKGDRVIGNQPQHF. In DNA, the CDR3 is TGTGCCAGCAGCCAATGGAAGGGGGACAGGGTAATCGGTAATCAGCCCCAGCATTTT.

The chain joins TRBV7-8 to TRBJ2-3; TRBD2 aligns across 13 bases. Trimming removed 0 bases from V and 10 bases from J; junction bases left unmatched: 10. CDR3 size: 17 residues. Germline loops: CDR1 SGHVS, CDR2 FQNEAQ. The CDR3 DNA follows: TGTGCCAGCAGCTTAGCGGCCGGGACTAGCGGGACTGTGTCGCAGTATTTT. This codes for CASSLAAGTSGTVSQYF.

CDR3 DNA sequence: TGTGCCAGCAGTATATCGGACAACTACAATGAGCAGTTCTTC. This encodes CASSISDNYNEQFF. This chain joins TRBV28 and TRBJ2-1; D is possibly TRBD1 (5 bases). There are 14 residues in the CDR3. The V and J ends lost 5 bases and 3 bases respectively, with 11 bases between them. From germline, CDR1 is MDHEN and CDR2 SYDVKM.

Points on this clone: Within the sample, other DNA sequences also encode this same CDR3. The chain has TRBV28 and TRBJ2-7; D is ambiguous. With 3 bases removed from V and 4 bases from J, the gap between germline ends came to 4 bases. Germline V gene sequence: CDR1 MDHEN, CDR2 SYDVKM. The CDR3 length is 11 residues. The CDR3 DNA sequence: TGTGCCAGCAGTTTCGGATACGAGCAGTACTTC. Protein product: CASSFGYEQYF.

The V call is TRBV14, the J call TRBJ2-7; TRBD1 matches at 8 bases. With V trimmed by 3 bases and J by 4 bases, 11 bases remained unmatched. This CDR3 has 16 residues. CDR1 SGHDN and CDR2 FVKESK come from the germline V gene. The CDR3 is CASSHVGQGRDYEQYF. The DNA for the CDR3 is TGTGCCAGCAGCCACGTAGGACAGGGCCGGGATTACGAGCAGTACTTC.

The rearrangement joins TRBV27 to TRBJ2-7; possible D gene TRBD2, 6 bases. From germline, CDR1 is MNHEY and CDR2 SMNVEV (reference sequence). This CDR3 has 16 residues. Trimming took off 6 bases at V and 0 bases at J, with 18 bases between the two ends. CDR3 nucleotide sequence: TGTGCCAGCAGATCAATAGCTAGCGTTCGCTCCTACGAGCAGTACTTC. It yields the protein CASRSIASVRSYEQYF.

For the CDR3, the DNA is TGTGCCAGCAGTGTAGACAGTGAAAAACTGTTTTTT. Protein product: CASSVDSEKLFF. This chain links TRBV12-3 or TRBV12-4 with TRBJ1-4; D is perhaps TRBD1 (5 bases). The CDR3 spans 12 residues. The germline V and J ends were trimmed by 5 bases and 7 bases, with 8 bases remaining between them.

V usage is TRBV9 and J usage is TRBJ2-3; D unclear. The germline CDR1 and CDR2 sequences are SGDLS and YYNGEE. The CDR3 has 14 amino acids. The V gene lost 2 bases and the J gene lost 2 bases, with 9 bases spanning the gap. Here the CDR3 reads CASSVSSDTDTQYF. The DNA of the CDR3 is TGTGCCAGCAGCGTTAGCAGCGACACAGATACGCAGTATTTT.

The CDR3 DNA is TGTGCCAGTAAGCACAGGGCAGACTATGGCTACACCTTC. It encodes CASKHRADYGYTF. This rearrangement joins TRBV19 to TRBJ1-2, with a tentative D call TRBD1 (6 bases). This CDR3 is built from 13 residues. V was shortened by 7 bases and J by 3 bases, with 12 bases between the two germline ends. Germline V gene data show CDR1 as LNHDA and CDR2 as SQIVND (reference sequence).

For the CDR3, the DNA is TGTGCCAGCAGCCCCGGACAGGCAGAGTATGATGGCTACACCTTC. Its protein is CASSPGQAEYDGYTF. The gene calls are TRBV7-9 and TRBJ1-2, with TRBD1 matching over 7 bases. In germline, CDR1 is SEHNR, CDR2 FQNEAQ (reference sequence). The CDR3 loop spans 15 amino acids. Trimming at V came to 5 bases and at J to 6 bases, leaving 12 bases not matched to a gene.

The J gene is TRBJ2-7, the V gene TRBV13; TRBD1 agrees at 7 bases. V shed 3 bases, J shed 4 bases, and the junction held 3 bases outside the gene matches. Germline lookup yields CDR1 PRHDT and CDR2 FYEKMQ (reference sequence). The CDR3 contains 13 residues. The CDR3 spells CASSLQGVYEQYF. The CDR3 region has the DNA TGTGCCAGCAGCTTGCAGGGGGTTTACGAGCAGTACTTC. Using reference TRBV13 and TRBJ2-7 for the parts outside the CDR3, the full variable domain is AAGVIQSPRHLIKEKRETATLKCYPIPRHDTVYWYQQGPGQDPQFLISFYEKMQSDKGSIPDRFSAQQFSDYHSELNMSSLELGDSALYFCASSLQGVYEQYFGPGTRLTVT.

This chain joins TRBV7-2 and TRBJ2-5; maybe TRBD1 (6 bases). Trimming shortened V by 1 base and J by 0 bases, and 9 bases separated the two germline ends. The CDR3 covers 15 residues. Looked up from germline, CDR1 is SGHTA and CDR2 is FQGNSA. The CDR3 sequence: CASSLGQAHQETQYF. The CDR3 coding sequence is TGTGCCAGCAGCTTAGGACAGGCCCACCAAGAGACCCAGTACTTC.

J is TRBJ1-3 and V is TRBV5-6, with D maybe TRBD1 (5 bases). The CDR3 spans 16 residues. Trimming left V 3 bases short and J 0 bases short, with 13 bases between. Germline CDR1 is SGHDT and CDR2 is YYEEEE. The CDR3 is CASSSGLASSGNTIYF. CDR3 nucleotides: TGTGCCAGCAGCTCGGGACTTGCCAGCTCTGGAAACACCATATATTTT.

This clone was seen only once. The V and J genes are TRBV14 and TRBJ2-1; 7 bases match TRBD1. CDR1 and CDR2 from the germline V gene are SGHDN and FVKESK. The ends lost 1 base at V and 4 bases at J; junction bases unmatched: 4. This CDR3 contains 15 residues. In nucleotides, the CDR3 is TGTGCCAGCAGCCAAGGGGACAGCTCGTACAATGAGCAGTTCTTC. It specifies CASSQGDSSYNEQFF.

The V gene is TRBV3-1 (or the pseudogene TRBV3-2), the J gene TRBJ1-2, with D uncertain. Germline assignment: CDR1 LGHDT and CDR2 YNNKEL (reference sequence). V lost 3 bases and J 2 bases, leaving 10 bases between the germline ends. The CDR3 runs 14 residues. The CDR3 region has the DNA TGTGCCAGCAGCCAGATTGGACGGAACTATGGCTACACCTTC. Translating it yields CASSQIGRNYGYTF.

This clone was seen just once. The gene calls are TRBV14 and TRBJ1-1; D is uncertain. This CDR3 has 13 residues. CDR1 SGHDN and CDR2 FVKESK come from the germline V gene. V gave up 0 bases and J gave up 3 bases, with 5 bases separating them. CDR3 DNA: TGTGCCAGCAGCCAAGATATCGACACTGAAGCTTTCTTT. Residues: CASSQDIDTEAFF.